One and the same sample provided the 5 T cell receptor beta chains below, sequenced in a study of long-term antiretroviral therapy in people with HIV. Runs used v3.0 of the immunoSEQ assay and were done at survey level. Sequenced by immunoSEQ multiplex PCR; TCRdb stores in-frame clones only, minus some. The data contain tens of thousands of clones, 65% to 85% of them singletons. The sequencing used unsorted PBMCs, collected 0.8 years before starting antiretroviral therapy. Source of these receptors: a man aged 18-30 years with HIV.

CDR3 nucleotides: TGTGCCAGCAGCCAAAGTGGGACAGGGTTTAGCTATGGCTACACCTTC. Protein product: CASSQSGTGFSYGYTF. The genes are TRBV14 and TRBJ1-2, with 9 bases fitting TRBD1. The CDR3 totals 16 residues. The germline V gene encodes CDR1 SGHDN and CDR2 FVKESK. V trimming: 2 bases; J trimming: 4 bases; junction bases outside the gene matches: 8.

The chain couples TRBV2 to TRBJ2-7; D gene unclear. Per the germline V gene, CDR1 is SNHLY and CDR2 is FYNNEI. CDR3 size: 13 residues. V lost 7 bases and J 6 bases, leaving 16 bases between the germline ends. The chain's CDR3 is CASIRSPFGEQYF. CDR3 nucleotide sequence: TGTGCCAGCATCAGAAGTCCCTTTGGCGAGCAGTACTTC.

The chain links TRBV5-1 to TRBJ1-6; D ambiguous. The CDR3 consists of 14 residues. Germline CDR1 reads SGHRS; CDR2 reads YFSETQ. Trimming removed 6 bases from V and 3 bases from J, with 10 bases in between. The CDR3 bases are TGCGCCAGCAAGCCGGAGGACTATAATTCACCCCTCCACTTT. Its translation is CASKPEDYNSPLHF.

The V and J genes are TRBV6-1 and TRBJ2-4; a possible D gene is TRBD2 (5 bases). This CDR3 comprises 14 residues. The V gene lost 8 bases and the J gene lost 0 bases, with 11 bases spanning the gap. Germline V lookup: CDR1 MNHNS, CDR2 SASEGT. The CDR3 spells CASSRGSAKNIQYF. The CDR3 nucleotides are TGTGCCAGCTCCCGGGGATCAGCCAAAAACATTCAGTACTTC.

This chain joins TRBV27 and TRBJ1-5; D is uncertain. The CDR3 contains 15 residues. Germline CDR1 is MNHEY and CDR2 is SMNVEV (reference sequence). Trimming removed 6 bases at V and 0 bases at J, with 12 bases between. CDR3 sequence (DNA): TGTGCCAGCAGCCCGGACCCACTTAGCAATCAGCCCCAGCATTTT. It yields the protein CASSPDPLSNQPQHF.